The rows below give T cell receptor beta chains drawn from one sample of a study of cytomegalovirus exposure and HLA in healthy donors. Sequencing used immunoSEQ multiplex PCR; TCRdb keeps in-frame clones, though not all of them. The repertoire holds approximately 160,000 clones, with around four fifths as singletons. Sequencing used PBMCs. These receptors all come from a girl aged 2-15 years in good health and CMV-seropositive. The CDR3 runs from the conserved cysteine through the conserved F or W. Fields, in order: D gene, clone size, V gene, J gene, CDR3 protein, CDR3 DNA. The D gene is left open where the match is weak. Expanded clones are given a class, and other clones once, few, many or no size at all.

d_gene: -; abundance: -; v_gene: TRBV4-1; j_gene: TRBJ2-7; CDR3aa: CASSQDRVTEQYF; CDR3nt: TGCGCCAGCAGCCAAGATCGAGTTACCGAGCAGTACTTC
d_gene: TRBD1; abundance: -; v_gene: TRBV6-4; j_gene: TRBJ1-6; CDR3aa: CATGDRDSPLHF; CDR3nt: TGTGCCACCGGGGACAGGGATTCACCCCTCCACTTT
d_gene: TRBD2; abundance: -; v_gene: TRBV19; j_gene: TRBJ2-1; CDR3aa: CASSPRLAGEGNEQFF; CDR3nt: TGTGCCAGTAGTCCACGACTAGCGGGAGAGGGGAATGAGCAGTTCTTC
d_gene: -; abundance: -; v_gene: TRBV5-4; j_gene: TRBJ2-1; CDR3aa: CASSLAQVLPDNEQFF; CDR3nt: TGTGCCAGCAGCTTGGCCCAGGTTCTACCTGACAATGAGCAGTTCTTC
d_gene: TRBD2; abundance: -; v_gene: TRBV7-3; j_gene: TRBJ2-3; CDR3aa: CASSLRLGSEGGADTQYF; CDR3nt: TGTGCCAGCAGCTTAAGGTTGGGTAGCGAGGGAGGGGCAGATACGCAGTATTTT
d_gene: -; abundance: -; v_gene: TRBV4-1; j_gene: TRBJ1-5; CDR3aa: CASSQERGGNQPQHF; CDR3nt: TGCGCCAGCAGCCAAGAACGAGGAGGGAATCAGCCCCAGCATTTT
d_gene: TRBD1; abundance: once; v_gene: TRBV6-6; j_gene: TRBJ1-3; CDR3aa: CASSSHRGEANTIYF; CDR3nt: TGTGCCAGCAGTTCACACAGGGGTGAAGCAAACACCATATATTTT
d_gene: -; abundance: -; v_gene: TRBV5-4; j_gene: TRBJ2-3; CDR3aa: CASSPTGTDTQYF; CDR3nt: TGTGCCAGCAGCCCGACTGGCACAGATACGCAGTATTTT
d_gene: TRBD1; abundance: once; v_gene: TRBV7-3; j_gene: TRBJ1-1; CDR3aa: CASSLFAGGRGEAFF; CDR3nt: TGTGCCAGCAGCCTCTTTGCAGGGGGCCGGGGTGAAGCTTTCTTT
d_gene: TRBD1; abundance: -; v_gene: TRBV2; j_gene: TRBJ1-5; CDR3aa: CASRGTAHSNQPQHF; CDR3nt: TGTGCCAGCAGGGGGACAGCTCATAGCAATCAGCCCCAGCATTTT
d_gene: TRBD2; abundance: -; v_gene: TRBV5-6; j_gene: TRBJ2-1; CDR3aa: CASSLLAGAIGSYNEQFF; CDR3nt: TGTGCCAGCAGCTTATTAGCGGGAGCAATTGGCTCCTACAATGAGCAGTTCTTC
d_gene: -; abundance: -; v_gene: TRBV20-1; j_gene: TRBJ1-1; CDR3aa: CSVLPNTEAFF; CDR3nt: TGCAGCGTACTACCGAACACTGAAGCTTTCTTT
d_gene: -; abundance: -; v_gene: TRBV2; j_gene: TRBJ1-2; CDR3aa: CASSGGTLYGYTF; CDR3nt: TGTGCCAGCAGTGGGGGGACTCTCTATGGCTACACCTTC
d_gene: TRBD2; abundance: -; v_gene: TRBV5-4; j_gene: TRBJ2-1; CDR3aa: CASSSRTSGLDNEQFF; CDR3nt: TGTGCCAGCAGCTCCCGGACTAGCGGCTTGGACAATGAGCAGTTCTTC
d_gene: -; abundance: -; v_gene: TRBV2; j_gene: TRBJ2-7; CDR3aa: CASSEDWSYEQYF; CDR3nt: TGTGCCAGCAGTGAGGACTGGTCCTACGAGCAGTACTTC
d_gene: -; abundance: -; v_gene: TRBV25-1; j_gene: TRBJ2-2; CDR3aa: CASRATGELFF; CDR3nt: TGTGCCAGCAGGGCCACCGGGGAGCTGTTTTTT
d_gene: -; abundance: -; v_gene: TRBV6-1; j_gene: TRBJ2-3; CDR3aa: CAIFPGGASTDTQYF; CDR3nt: TGTGCCATCTTCCCGGGGGGCGCAAGCACAGATACGCAGTATTTT
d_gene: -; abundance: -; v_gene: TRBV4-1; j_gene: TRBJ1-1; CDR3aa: CASSQRGYLNTEAFF; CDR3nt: TGCGCCAGCAGCCAACGGGGGTACTTGAACACTGAAGCTTTCTTT
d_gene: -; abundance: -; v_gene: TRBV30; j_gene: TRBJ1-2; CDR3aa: CAWSFTGPYGYTF; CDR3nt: TGTGCCTGGAGTTTCACAGGTCCTTATGGCTACACCTTC
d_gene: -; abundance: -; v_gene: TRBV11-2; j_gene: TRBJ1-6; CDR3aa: CASSPGLGNSPLHF; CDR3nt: TGTGCCAGCAGCCCGGGACTTGGGAATTCACCCCTCCACTTT
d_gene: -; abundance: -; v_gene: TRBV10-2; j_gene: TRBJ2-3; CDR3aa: CASRRLEATDTQYF; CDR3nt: TGCGCCAGCAGACGGTTGGAGGCCACAGATACGCAGTATTTT
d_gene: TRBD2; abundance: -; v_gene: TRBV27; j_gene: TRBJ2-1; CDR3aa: CASSFGTSGYNEQFF; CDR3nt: TGTGCCAGCAGTTTTGGGACTAGCGGCTACAATGAGCAGTTCTTC
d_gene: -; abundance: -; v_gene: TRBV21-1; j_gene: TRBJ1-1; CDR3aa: CASSSLRSRQGASAEAFF; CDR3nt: TGTGCCAGCAGCTCCTTAAGATCGAGACAGGGGGCGAGCGCTGAAGCTTTCTTT
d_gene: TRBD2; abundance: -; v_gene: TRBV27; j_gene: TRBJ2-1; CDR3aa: CASSSYYHRGTSGILQDEQFF; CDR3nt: TGTGCCAGCAGTTCCTACTATCACCGGGGGACTAGCGGGATACTACAGGATGAGCAGTTCTTC
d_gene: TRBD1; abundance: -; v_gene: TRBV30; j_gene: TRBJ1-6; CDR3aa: CAWSVGDRAIYNNSPLHF; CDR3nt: TGTGCCTGGAGTGTAGGGGACAGAGCCATTTACAATAATTCACCCCTCCACTTT
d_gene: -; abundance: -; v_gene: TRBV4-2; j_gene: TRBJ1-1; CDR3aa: CASSQVRAGTEAFF; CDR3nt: TGTGCCAGCAGCCAAGTTAGGGCAGGGACTGAAGCTTTCTTT
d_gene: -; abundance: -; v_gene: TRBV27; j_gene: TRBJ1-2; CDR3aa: CARVRGDGYTF; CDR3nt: TGTGCCAGGGTACGGGGGGATGGCTACACCTTC
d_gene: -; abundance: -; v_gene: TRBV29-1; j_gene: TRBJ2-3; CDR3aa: CSVEGFFGRVIGDTQYF; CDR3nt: TGCAGCGTTGAAGGTTTTTTCGGCAGGGTCATTGGAGATACGCAGTATTTT
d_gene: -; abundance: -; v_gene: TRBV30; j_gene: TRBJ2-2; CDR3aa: CAQTTENTGELFF; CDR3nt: TGTGCCCAGACGACAGAGAACACCGGGGAGCTGTTTTTT
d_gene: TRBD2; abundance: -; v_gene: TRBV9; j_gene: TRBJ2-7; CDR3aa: CASSPGTSTSYEQYF; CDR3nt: TGTGCCAGCAGCCCTGGGACTAGTACTAGCTACGAGCAGTACTTC
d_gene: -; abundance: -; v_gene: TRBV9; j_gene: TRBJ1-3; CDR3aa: CASSPSGRHGNTIYF; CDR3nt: TGTGCCAGCAGCCCCAGTGGGAGGCACGGGAACACCATATATTTT
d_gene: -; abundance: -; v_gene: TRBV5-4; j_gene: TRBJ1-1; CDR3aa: CASSWTDTEAFF; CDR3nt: TGTGCCAGCAGCTGGACAGACACTGAAGCTTTCTTT
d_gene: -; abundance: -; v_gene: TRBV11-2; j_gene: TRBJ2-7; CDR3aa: CASSLTHSSFSYEQYF; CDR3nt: TGTGCCAGCAGCTTAACCCACTCCTCTTTTTCCTACGAGCAGTACTTC
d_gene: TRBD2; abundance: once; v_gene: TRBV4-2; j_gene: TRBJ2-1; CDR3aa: CASGASGTHNEQFF; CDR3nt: TGTGCCAGCGGCGCTAGCGGGACCCACAATGAGCAGTTCTTC
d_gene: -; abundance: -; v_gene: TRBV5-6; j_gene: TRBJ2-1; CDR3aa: CASSLVQRGEQFF; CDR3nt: TGTGCCAGCAGCTTGGTTCAGCGAGGTGAGCAGTTCTTC
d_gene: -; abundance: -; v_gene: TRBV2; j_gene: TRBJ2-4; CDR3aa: CASRLSLAKNIQYF; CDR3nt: TGTGCCAGCCGGTTATCCCTAGCCAAAAACATTCAGTACTTC
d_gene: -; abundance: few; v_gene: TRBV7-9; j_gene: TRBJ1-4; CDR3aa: CASSPLRDSSNEKLFF; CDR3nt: TGTGCCAGCAGCCCCCTCCGCGACAGTTCGAATGAAAAACTGTTTTTT
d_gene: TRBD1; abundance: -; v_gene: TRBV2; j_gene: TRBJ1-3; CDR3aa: CASSKTGDAGNTIYF; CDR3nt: TGTGCCAGCAGCAAAACAGGGGATGCAGGAAACACCATATATTTT
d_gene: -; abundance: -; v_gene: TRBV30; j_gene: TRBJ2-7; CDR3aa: CAWSQYRSYEQYF; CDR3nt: TGTGCCTGGAGCCAGTATCGCTCCTACGAGCAGTACTTC
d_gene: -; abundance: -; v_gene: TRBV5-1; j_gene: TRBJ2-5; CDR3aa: CASSASGETQYF; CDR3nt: TGCGCCAGCAGCGCCTCTGGCGAGACCCAGTACTTC
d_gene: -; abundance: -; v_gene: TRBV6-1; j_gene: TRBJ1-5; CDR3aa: CASSERPGARNQPQHF; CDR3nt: TGTGCCAGCAGTGAACGGCCAGGGGCTCGGAATCAGCCCCAGCATTTT
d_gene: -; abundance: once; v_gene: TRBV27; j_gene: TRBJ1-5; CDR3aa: CASRSGLTDQPQHF; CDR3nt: TGTGCCAGCAGATCAGGACTGACTGATCAGCCCCAGCATTTT
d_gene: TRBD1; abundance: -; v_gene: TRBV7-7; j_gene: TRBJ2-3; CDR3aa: CASSFAGTGADTQYF; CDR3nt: TGTGCTAGCAGCTTCGCCGGGACAGGGGCAGATACGCAGTATTTT
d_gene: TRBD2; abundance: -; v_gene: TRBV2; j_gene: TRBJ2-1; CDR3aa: CASSTSGRPYNEQFF; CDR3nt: TGTGCCAGCAGTACGAGCGGGAGGCCCTACAATGAGCAGTTCTTC